In this sample, the clone carrying this TCR beta chain turned up a few times. This sample was included in a study of identical twins. One entry per CDR3 protein, called by TCRdb with MiXCR from the 5' RACE reads. Of under 350,000 distinct CDR3 sequences listed, roughly 10% are singletons. These data were also reused for a study on yellow fever vaccine responses in identical twins.

The clonotype comes from a woman between 18 and 29 years old in good health. Sequences were obtained from CD8+ T cells sorted from blood.

The CDR3 bases are TGTGCCAGCAGCTTACTAGCGGGGGCTCACTACAATGAGCAGTTCTTC. Translation: CASSLLAGAHYNEQFF. This chain uses TRBV7-9 with TRBJ2-1, with 10 bases aligning to TRBD2. Germline-derived CDR1 and CDR2 are SEHNR and FQNEAQ (reference sequence). V shed 2 bases and J 3 bases; nucleotides not matched to a gene: 4. The CDR3 sequence is 16 residues long.